This T cell receptor (beta chain) originates from a study of neoadjuvant nivolumab and ipilimumab in lung cancer. The CDR3 runs 17 residues. V trimming: 0 bases; J trimming: 6 bases; junction bases outside the gene matches: 11. CDR1 is LGHNA, CDR2 YSLEER, per germline. Assay: immunoSEQ multiplex PCR; the TCRdb copy retains only in-frame clones and omits some. The sample has 9,700 or so clones, more than 70% seen once. This chain connects TRBV4-3 to TRBJ2-1; 7 bases agree with TRBD2. Source: tumor tissue, taken after neoadjuvant nivolumab, alone or with ipilimumab, at or shortly before surgery. The origin of this receptor is an adult with non-small cell lung cancer. Some clones in this sample may be carry-over from other donors' samples. CDR3 in amino acids: CASSQDLWTSQVNEQFF. The CDR3, as DNA: TGCGCCAGCAGCCAAGATCTGTGGACTAGTCAAGTCAATGAGCAGTTCTTC.